This TCR beta chain stems from a study of blood T cell repertoires in COVID-19. On the study more broadly: COVID-19 samples collected from the United States, Italy and Spain covered acute and convalescent phases. Sources were T cells, B-cell-depleted T cells, or PBMCs; the material itself was cDNA or gDNA.

Authors' processing steps: Reference gene primer amplification yielded estimated nucleated cell counts. Repertoires were generated with immunoSEQ multiplex PCR, while TCRdb's copy carries only in-frame clones and drops some. That table furnishes V, J and clone size, whereas the DNA furnished D and trimming. The sample consists of some 150,000 clones, around nine tenths of them appearing once. V lost 5 bases and J lost 7, with 9 bases in between. The CDR3 is made up of 13 amino acids. The receptor was derived from a woman in her 70s with acute or convalescent COVID-19. V is TRBV12-3 or TRBV12-4 and J is TRBJ1-6; D unresolved. Sequenced: peripheral blood. DNA for the CDR3: TGTGCCAGCAGTGAGGTGTGGAATTCACCCCTCCACTTT. This translates into CASSEVWNSPLHF.